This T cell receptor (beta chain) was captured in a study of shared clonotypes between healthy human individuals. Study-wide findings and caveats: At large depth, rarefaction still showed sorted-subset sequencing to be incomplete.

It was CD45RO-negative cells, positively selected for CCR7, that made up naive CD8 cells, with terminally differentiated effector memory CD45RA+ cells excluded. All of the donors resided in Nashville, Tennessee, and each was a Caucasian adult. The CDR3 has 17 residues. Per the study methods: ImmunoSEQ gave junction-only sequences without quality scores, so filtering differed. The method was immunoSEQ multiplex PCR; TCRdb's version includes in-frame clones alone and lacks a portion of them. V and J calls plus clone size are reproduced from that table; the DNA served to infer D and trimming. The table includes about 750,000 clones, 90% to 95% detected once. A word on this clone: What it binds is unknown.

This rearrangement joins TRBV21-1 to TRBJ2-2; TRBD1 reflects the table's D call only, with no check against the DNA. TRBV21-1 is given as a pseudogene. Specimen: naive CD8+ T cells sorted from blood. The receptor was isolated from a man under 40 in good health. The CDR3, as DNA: TGTGCCAGCCTTCCACATCACAGGGGGCCGAACACCGGGGAGCTGTTTTTT. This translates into CASLPHHRGPNTGELFF.